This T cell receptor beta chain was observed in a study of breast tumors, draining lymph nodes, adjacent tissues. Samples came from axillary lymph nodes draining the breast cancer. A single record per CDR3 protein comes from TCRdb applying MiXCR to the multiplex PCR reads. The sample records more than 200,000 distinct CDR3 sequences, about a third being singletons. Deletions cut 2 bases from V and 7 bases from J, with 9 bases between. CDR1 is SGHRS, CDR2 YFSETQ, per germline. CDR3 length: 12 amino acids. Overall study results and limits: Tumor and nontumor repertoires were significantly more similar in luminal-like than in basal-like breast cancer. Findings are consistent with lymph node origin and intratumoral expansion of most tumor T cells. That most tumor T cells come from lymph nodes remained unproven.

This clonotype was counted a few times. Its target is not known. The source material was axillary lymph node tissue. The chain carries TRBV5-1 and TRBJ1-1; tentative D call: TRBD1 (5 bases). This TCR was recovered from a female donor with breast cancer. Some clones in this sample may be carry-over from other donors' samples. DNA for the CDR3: TGCGCCAGCAGCTTAACCCAGGGTGAAGCTTTCTTT. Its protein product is CASSLTQGEAFF.